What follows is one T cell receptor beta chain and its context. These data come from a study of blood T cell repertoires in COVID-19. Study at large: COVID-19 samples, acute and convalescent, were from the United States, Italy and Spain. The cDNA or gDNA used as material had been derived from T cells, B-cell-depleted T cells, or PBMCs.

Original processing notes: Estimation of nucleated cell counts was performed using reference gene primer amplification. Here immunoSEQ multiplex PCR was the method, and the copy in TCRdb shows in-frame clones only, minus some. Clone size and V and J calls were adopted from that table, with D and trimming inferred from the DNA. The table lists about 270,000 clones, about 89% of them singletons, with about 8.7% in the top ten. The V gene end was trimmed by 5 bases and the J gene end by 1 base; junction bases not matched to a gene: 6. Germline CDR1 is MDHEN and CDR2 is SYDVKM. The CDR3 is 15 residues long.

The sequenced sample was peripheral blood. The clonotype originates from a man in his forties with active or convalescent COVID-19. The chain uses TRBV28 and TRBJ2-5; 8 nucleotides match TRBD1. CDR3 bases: TGTGCCAGCAGTGGGGACAGGTTGGGCCAAGAGACCCAGTACTTC. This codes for CASSGDRLGQETQYF.